These 5 T cell receptor beta chains originate from one sample sequenced in a study of a mutant IDH1 vaccine in newly diagnosed glioma. For these receptors, no antigen is known. Sequencing used immunoSEQ multiplex PCR; TCRdb keeps in-frame clones, though not all of them. The repertoire holds tens of thousands of clones, with roughly 90% as singletons. Noted time point: week 47, end of study. Each dose delivered 300 ug of mutant IDH1 20-mer peptide subcutaneously with imiquimod. The source material was PBMCs, sampled from a glioma patient whose treatment included an IDH1 peptide vaccine. These receptor sequences come from a woman aged 40 to 50 with glioma.

V is TRBV19 and J is TRBJ1-5, with 12 bases fitting TRBD1. Per germline, CDR1 LNHDA and CDR2 SQIVND (reference sequence). The V and J ends lost 6 bases and 2 bases, in that order; junction bases with no gene match: 11. This CDR3 has 18 amino acids. CDR3 sequence (DNA): TGTGCCAGTAGGACGTCCGGGACAGGGGGCTTTGGCAATCAGCCCCAGCATTTT. As protein: CASRTSGTGGFGNQPQHF.

This chain joins TRBV6-6 and TRBJ1-1; D perhaps matches TRBD1 (6 bases). V shed 2 bases and J shed 5 bases, with 12 bases lying between them. Germline V gene lookup returns CDR1 MNHNY and CDR2 SVGAGI (reference sequence). The CDR3 has 14 residues. The CDR3 loop is CASSYVGQVTEAFF. CDR3 bases: TGTGCCAGCAGTTACGTGGGACAAGTAACTGAAGCTTTCTTT.

This chain connects TRBV7-8 to TRBJ2-7; no firm D call. The V gene's germline CDR1 is SGHVS and CDR2 FQNEAQ. CDR3 size: 11 residues. V lost 5 bases to trimming and J lost 10 bases, with 12 bases between them. As DNA, the CDR3 is TGTGCCAGCAGCGAATCCGGCCGTCAGTACTTC. Amino acid sequence: CASSESGRQYF.

The J gene is TRBJ1-1, the V gene TRBV12-5, with D maybe TRBD1 (6 bases). V lost 3 bases, J lost 5 bases, and 10 bases lay in between. Germline CDR1 is LGHNT and CDR2 is FRNRAP. This CDR3 comprises 13 residues. The CDR3 DNA reads TGTGCTAGTGGTTTAGGGGGATGGACTGAAGCTTTCTTT. Protein sequence: CASGLGGWTEAFF.

V usage is TRBV7-2 and J usage is TRBJ1-4; TRBD1 matches 9 bases. The V gene end was trimmed by 5 bases and the J gene end by 7 bases; junction bases not matched to a gene: 8. Germline-derived CDR1 and CDR2 are SGHTA and FQGNSA. The CDR3 has 15 residues. The CDR3: CASSRTGQGIEKLFF. CDR3 DNA: TGTGCCAGCAGCCGAACTGGACAGGGGATTGAAAAACTGTTTTTT.